The 17 T cell receptor beta chains in this list originate from one sample, sequenced in a study of molecular identifiers for immune sequencing clone quantification. TCRdb processed the PCR reads anew with MiXCR; each CDR3 protein has one entry. The sample consists of over 550,000 distinct CDR3 sequences, about 25% of them appearing once. Sequencing used naive CD8+ T cells from blood, with Jurkat cell RNA spiked in. The subset here: FACS-sorted CD8+CD4-CCR7+CD45RA+ naive T cells. The receptor set was obtained from a human donor in good health. Some libraries in this study had Jurkat cell RNA spiked in.

In this sample, this clonotype turned up many times. The chain has TRBV4-1 and TRBJ2-3; D is perhaps TRBD1 (6 bases). The CDR3 loop spans 15 amino acids. The germline gives CDR1 MGHRA, CDR2 YSYEKL. V lost 2 bases to trimming and J lost 6 bases, with 15 bases between them. CDR3 sequence: CASSQRQYREDTQYF. Here the CDR3 DNA reads TGCGCCAGCAGCCAACGTCAATACAGGGAGGATACGCAGTATTTT.

With respect to this clonotype: Since no conserved phenylalanine or tryptophan closes the CDR3, a read error is the likely cause. The chain links TRBV28 to TRBJ2-7; possibly TRBD2 for D (5 bases). The V gene lost 2 bases and the J gene lost 3 bases, with 5 bases spanning the gap. The CDR3 extends over 12 amino acids. The germline gives CDR1 MDHEN, CDR2 SYDVKM. This chain's CDR3 is CASSLRGYEQYS. CDR3 DNA: TGTGCCAGCAGTTTACGGGGCTACGAGCAGTACTCC.

With regard to this clonotype: A much bigger clone sits one base away, suggesting this may be a read error. The rearrangement uses TRBV7-2 and TRBJ2-2; the match to TRBD2 covers 11 bases. The V and J ends lost 5 bases and 7 bases, in that order; junction bases with no gene match: 6. The CDR3 is 15 amino acids. In germline, CDR1 is SGHTA, CDR2 FQGNSA. CDR3 sequence: CASSPRTSGRGELFF. The CDR3 nucleotides read TGTGCCAGCAGCCCCCGGACTAGCGGGCGCGGGGAGCTGTTTTTT. The full variable domain, with the rest looked up from reference TRBV7-2 and TRBJ2-2, is GAGVSQSPSNKVTEKGKDVELRCDPISGHTALYWYRQSLGQGLEFLIYFQGNSAPDKSGLPSDRFSAERTGGSVSTLTIQRTQQEDSAVYLCASSPRTSGRGELFFGEGSRLTVL.

Points on this clonotype: A much larger clone sits a single nucleotide away, making a read error possible. This chain links TRBV20-1 with TRBJ2-1, with 14 bases fitting TRBD2. Germline CDR1 is DFQATT and CDR2 is SNEGSKA (reference sequence). The CDR3 covers 17 residues. Losses at the gene ends were 4 bases for V and 5 bases for J; bases not matched to a gene: 10. CDR3 region: CSAIGTSGRAAHNEQFF. The CDR3 bases are TGCAGTGCTATAGGGACTAGCGGGAGAGCCGCCCACAATGAGCAGTTCTTC.

This clonotype was recorded only once. One base away lies a much larger clone, so this may be a sequencing read error. The rearrangement links TRBV6-2 or TRBV6-3 to TRBJ2-3; D perhaps matches TRBD2 (5 bases). The V end lost 5 bases, the J end lost 5 bases, and 20 bases lay between the germline ends. Germline assignment: CDR1 MNHEY and CDR2 SVGEGT. The CDR3 runs 16 residues. In nucleotides, the CDR3 is TGTGCCAGCAGTCCAAAACTAGTGAGGGTCGGAGATACGCAGTATTTT. As protein: CASSPKLVRVGDTQYF.

The sample holds many counts of this clonotype. This chain links TRBV4-3 with TRBJ1-1, with 8 bases lining up with TRBD1. The germline V gene has CDR1 LGHNA and CDR2 YSLEER. V was clipped by 2 bases and J by 6 bases; unmatched bases: 5. This CDR3 comprises 14 residues. The CDR3 DNA reads TGCGCCAGCAGCCAAAGACAGGGGAAGGCTGAAGCTTTCTTT. As protein: CASSQRQGKAEAFF.

The count of this clonotype is one. Just one base apart from a much larger clone, this may be a read error. V is TRBV5-6 and J is TRBJ2-7; 8 bases fit TRBD1. This CDR3 has 13 residues. Germline V lookup: CDR1 SGHDT, CDR2 YYEEEE. The CDR3 nucleotides are TGTGCCGGCAGCCCCGGGACAGGAATCGAGCAGTACTTC. Protein: CAGSPGTGIEQYF.

Only a few counts were recorded for this clonotype. This rearrangement joins TRBV12-3 or TRBV12-4 to TRBJ2-3, with D tentatively TRBD1 or TRBD2 (5 bases each). V lost 6 bases to trimming and J lost 6 bases, with 22 bases between them. This CDR3 spans 16 amino acids. The CDR3 loop is CASSTLTSWDADTQYF. In DNA, the CDR3 is TGTGCCAGCAGCACCCTTACTAGTTGGGACGCCGATACGCAGTATTTT.

The table lists this clonotype with many counts. The chain couples TRBV12-3 or TRBV12-4 to TRBJ2-5; the match to TRBD2 covers 8 bases. The CDR3 is 16 residues long. V was pared by 5 bases and J by 1 base, with 9 bases of the junction left unmatched. CDR3 sequence (DNA): TGTGCCAGCAGTGCTGGGACTAGTCCGACCCAAGAGACCCAGTACTTC. Its translation: CASSAGTSPTQETQYF.

This clonotype has at least ten counts. This chain joins TRBV7-2 and TRBJ2-1; 12 bases are a match to TRBD2. The J segment lost 0 bases and the V segment lost 1 base, leaving 4 bases of the junction unmatched. The CDR3 runs 18 residues. Germline-derived CDR1 and CDR2 are SGHTA and FQGNSA. This CDR3 is CASSLGLAGGYSYNEQFF. DNA of the CDR3: TGTGCCAGCAGCTTAGGTCTAGCGGGGGGGTACTCCTACAATGAGCAGTTCTTC. The whole variable domain, filled in from reference TRBV7-2 and TRBJ2-1, reads GAGVSQSPSNKVTEKGKDVELRCDPISGHTALYWYRQSLGQGLEFLIYFQGNSAPDKSGLPSDRFSAERTGGSVSTLTIQRTQQEDSAVYLCASSLGLAGGYSYNEQFFGPGTRLTVL.

Notes on this clonotype: A read error may explain this, as a much larger clone is one base away. V is TRBV7-6 and J is TRBJ2-7; no clear D gene. This CDR3 has 13 amino acids. CDR1 SGHVS and CDR2 FNYEAQ come from the germline V gene. The CDR3 loop is CASSLANSSEQYF. The CDR3 DNA is TGTGCCAGCAGCTTAGCAAACTCCTCCGAGCAGTACTTC. The entire variable domain, with the rest obtained from reference TRBV7-6 and TRBJ2-7, is as follows: GAGVSQSPRYKVTKRGQDVALRCDPISGHVSLYWYRQALGQGPEFLTYFNYEAQQDKSGLPNDRFSAERPEGSISTLTIQRTEQRDSAMYRCASSLANSSEQYFGPGTRLTVT.

At least ten counts were recorded for this clonotype. The chain carries TRBV30 and TRBJ2-3, with 8 bases identical to TRBD2. This CDR3 contains 14 residues. J gave up 1 base and V 5 bases, and 5 bases lay outside the gene matches. Per the germline V gene, CDR1 is GTSNPN and CDR2 is SVGIG (reference sequence). CDR3 bases: TGTGCCTGGGGTAGCGGGGTGGGCACAGATACGCAGTATTTT. Its translation is CAWGSGVGTDTQYF.

This clonotype has a handful of counts. The chain links TRBV12-3 or TRBV12-4 to TRBJ2-1; D gene ambiguous. V was trimmed by 6 bases and J by 9 bases, leaving 9 bases between them. The CDR3 length is 11 residues. The CDR3 DNA reads as TGTGCCAGCAGACTTTACGGTGAGCAGTTCTTC. As protein: CASRLYGEQFF.

V gene TRBV10-3 combines with J gene TRBJ2-7; D might be TRBD1 or TRBD2, each matching 5 bases. The CDR3 runs to 15 residues. Germline CDR1 and CDR2: ENHRY and SYGVKD. Trimming stripped 3 bases from V and 3 bases from J, with 15 bases between. The CDR3 DNA reads TGTGCCATCAGTGACCCCGGGACGGATGTCTACGAGCAGTACTTC. Protein sequence: CAISDPGTDVYEQYF.

This clonotype was seen a handful of times. J is TRBJ2-5 and V is TRBV7-9, with TRBD1 as a possible D gene (6 bases). Trimming removed 4 bases at V and 4 bases at J, with 10 bases between. There are 13 residues in the CDR3. CDR1 and CDR2 (germline): SEHNR, FQNEAQ (reference sequence). This chain's CDR3 is CASSSTGRETQYF. In DNA, the CDR3 is TGTGCCAGCAGCTCAACAGGGAGAGAGACCCAGTACTTC.

This clonotype was counted between two and nine times. CDR3 loop: CASSFVGAGGNTDTQYF. The CDR3 nucleotides are TGTGCCAGCAGCTTCGTTGGAGCGGGGGGCAACACAGATACGCAGTATTTT. The V and J genes are TRBV7-9 and TRBJ2-3; 9 bases match TRBD2. The CDR3 totals 17 residues. The germline V gene encodes CDR1 SEHNR and CDR2 FQNEAQ (reference sequence). J was trimmed by 2 bases and V by 3 bases; bases with no gene match: 9.

This clonotype was seen ten or more times. This sequence joins TRBV4-3 and TRBJ2-7, with D unclear. The CDR3 totals 13 residues. Germline V gene data show CDR1 as LGHNA and CDR2 as YSLEER. V was trimmed by 4 bases and J by 3 bases, leaving 10 bases between them. In DNA form, the CDR3 reads TGCGCCAGCAGCCCCGCTACAGACTACGAGCAGTACTTC. Residues: CASSPATDYEQYF.